Given below is one T cell receptor (beta chain) in context. Patients of the Seattle cohort, enrolled during active infection, were followed longitudinally. This entry is derived from a study of blood T cell repertoires in COVID-19. Overall study context: In each case, the material was cDNA or gDNA derived from T cells, B-cell-depleted T cells, or PBMCs.

Authors' processing steps: Quantification of nucleated cells was approximated via reference gene primer amplification. Sequencing used immunoSEQ multiplex PCR; TCRdb keeps in-frame clones, though not all of them. V and J calls and clone size are given by that table; D and trimming were obtained from the DNA. The table has roughly 410,000 clones, 70% to 90% seen once. The receptor was isolated from a woman aged 40 to 50 with COVID-19, enrolled during active disease. Material: peripheral blood.

The CDR3 region has the DNA TGCGCCAGCAGCCAATTCGGGGTCTCGGGAAACACCATATATTTT. Protein product: CASSQFGVSGNTIYF. The chain couples TRBV4-1 to TRBJ1-3, with D uncertain. The CDR3 extends over 15 amino acids. V lost 2 bases and J lost 4, with 12 bases in between. Germline-derived CDR1 and CDR2 are MGHRA and YSYEKL.